Listed here are 30 T cell receptor beta chains from one sample, sequenced in a study of brain T cells in children with intractable seizures. As to time point: blood from clinic visit 5 months post-surgery; TSC patient then seizure free. The table came from immunoSEQ multiplex PCR; TCRdb's copy has only in-frame clones and leaves some out. The sample carries hundreds of thousands of clones, about 93% recorded once. This sample comprised peripheral blood, obtained more than 4 months after surgery. These TCRs come from a boy younger than two with tuberous sclerosis and intractable seizures.

The chain links TRBV3-1 (or the pseudogene TRBV3-2) to TRBJ1-5; 8 nucleotides agree with TRBD1. Trimming cost V 4 bases and J 3 bases; bases outside gene matches: 5. In germline, CDR1 is LGHDT, CDR2 YNNKEL (reference sequence). The CDR3 sequence is 15 residues long. The CDR3 DNA sequence: TGTGCCAGCAGCCCTGGACAGGGATCCAATCAGCCCCAGCATTTT. It is translated as CASSPGQGSNQPQHF.

The chain links TRBV3-1 (or the pseudogene TRBV3-2) to TRBJ2-3; 7 bases match TRBD1. The CDR3 loop spans 14 amino acids. Germline loops: CDR1 LGHDT, CDR2 YNNKEL (reference sequence). The V gene end was trimmed by 4 bases and the J gene end by 1 base; junction bases not matched to a gene: 2. In DNA form, the CDR3 reads TGTGCCAGCAGCCTGACAGGGCGCACAGATACGCAGTATTTT. The encoded protein is CASSLTGRTDTQYF.

The chain has TRBV7-9 and TRBJ2-7; 8 bases map to TRBD1. CDR1 SEHNR and CDR2 FQNEAQ come from the germline V gene (reference sequence). Trimming at V came to 5 bases and at J to 6 bases, leaving 15 bases not matched to a gene. This CDR3 contains 16 residues. CDR3 amino acids: CASSPKTGTGASEQYF. The CDR3 DNA is TGTGCCAGCAGCCCGAAAACCGGGACAGGAGCGAGCGAGCAGTACTTC.

The chain uses TRBV19 and TRBJ1-2; D might be TRBD1 (5 bases). Trimming removed 5 bases from V and 5 bases from J, with 18 bases in between. This CDR3 has 15 residues. The germline V gene has CDR1 LNHDA and CDR2 SQIVND (reference sequence). The CDR3 is CASSAKDRKSYGYTF. The CDR3, as DNA: TGTGCCAGTAGTGCTAAAGACAGAAAATCATATGGCTACACCTTC.

The CDR3 loop is CASSLGRNGELFF. The CDR3 region has the DNA TGTGCCAGCAGTTTAGGTCGTAACGGGGAGCTGTTTTTT. The chain is built from TRBV12-3 or TRBV12-4 and TRBJ2-2; unclear D gene. The V end was cut by 1 base, the J end by 7 bases, with 7 bases between. The CDR3 is 13 amino acids.

The chain joins TRBV12-5 to TRBJ2-7, with TRBD2 matching over 8 bases. Germline V gene data show CDR1 as LGHNT and CDR2 as FRNRAP. V shed 0 bases and J 2 bases; nucleotides not matched to a gene: 3. The CDR3 consists of 15 residues. The CDR3 loop is CASGLVLAGTYEQYF. CDR3 nucleotide sequence: TGTGCTAGTGGTTTGGTTCTAGCGGGCACCTACGAGCAGTACTTC. The variable domain in full, completed from reference TRBV12-5 and TRBJ2-7, reads DARVTQTPRHKVTEMGQEVTMRCQPILGHNTVFWYRQTMMQGLELLAYFRNRAPLDDSGMPKDRFSAEMPDATLATLKIQPSEPRDSAVYFCASGLVLAGTYEQYFGPGTRLTVT.

The chain uses TRBV6-5 and TRBJ2-7; maybe TRBD2 (6 bases). Trimming took off 2 bases at V and 6 bases at J, with 8 bases between the two ends. This CDR3 is 12 amino acids long. Germline values: CDR1 MNHEY, CDR2 SVGAGI. Here the CDR3 DNA reads TGTGCCAGCAGTTACGCGGGGAGCGAGCAGTACTTC. Translating it yields CASSYAGSEQYF.

The rearrangement joins TRBV6-1 to TRBJ2-6; D ambiguous. V lost 0 bases, J lost 1 base, and 10 bases lay in between. The CDR3 has 17 amino acids. Germline assignment: CDR1 MNHNS and CDR2 SASEGT. CDR3 sequence (DNA): TGTGCCAGCAGTGAAGCGGCTCGGATTTCTGGGGCCAACGTCCTGACTTTC. Translating it yields CASSEAARISGANVLTF.

This chain joins TRBV7-9 and TRBJ2-7; TRBD2 aligns across 7 bases. This CDR3 has 16 amino acids. Germline assignment: CDR1 SEHNR and CDR2 FQNEAQ (reference sequence). Losses at the gene ends were 1 base for V and 0 bases for J; bases not matched to a gene: 6. CDR3 in DNA: TGTGCCAGCAGCTTAGTTGGCCTAGCGGTCTCCTACGAGCAGTACTTC. Protein product: CASSLVGLAVSYEQYF.

This chain connects TRBV4-1 to TRBJ1-4, with TRBD1 identical over 7 bases. Trimming at V came to 4 bases and at J to 8 bases, leaving 10 bases not matched to a gene. Per the germline V gene, CDR1 is MGHRA and CDR2 is YSYEKL. The CDR3 sequence is 15 residues long. The CDR3 protein is CASSPLGTESEKLFF. In DNA, the CDR3 is TGCGCCAGCAGCCCCCTGGGGACAGAGTCCGAAAAACTGTTTTTT.

The J gene is TRBJ2-7, the V gene TRBV2; D is possibly TRBD1 (5 bases). V lost 4 bases, J lost 2 bases, and 9 bases lay in between. Germline loops: CDR1 SNHLY, CDR2 FYNNEI. This CDR3 contains 13 residues. Here the CDR3 DNA reads TGTGCCAGCAGTGTTACAGGTCCCTACGAGCAGTACTTC. It translates to CASSVTGPYEQYF. The full variable domain, rest sourced from reference TRBV2 and TRBJ2-7, is EPEVTQTPSHQVTQMGQEVILRCVPISNHLYFYWYRQILGQKVEFLVSFYNNEISEKSEIFDDQFSVERPDGSNFTLKIRSTKLEDSAMYFCASSVTGPYEQYFGPGTRLTVT.

The V gene is TRBV7-8, the J gene TRBJ1-5, with TRBD1 matching over 7 bases. This CDR3 comprises 15 residues. Germline loops: CDR1 SGHVS, CDR2 FQNEAQ. V shed 4 bases, J shed 2 bases, and the junction held 5 bases outside the gene matches. CDR3 residues: CASSWGQWGNQPQHF. CDR3 nucleotides: TGTGCCAGCAGCTGGGGACAGTGGGGCAATCAGCCCCAGCATTTT.

The V call is TRBV24-1, the J call TRBJ2-1; 8 bases are shared with TRBD1. The CDR3 consists of 13 residues. Per the germline V gene, CDR1 is KGHDR and CDR2 is SFDVKD. V lost 7 bases and J lost 8; bases outside the gene matches: 6. In DNA form, the CDR3 reads TGTGCCACCAGCGGACAGGGTGGGCATGAGCAGTTCTTC. This encodes CATSGQGGHEQFF.

The V call is TRBV7-9, the J call TRBJ2-5; 7 nucleotides match TRBD1. CDR1 and CDR2 (germline): SEHNR, FQNEAQ (reference sequence). J lost 1 base, V lost 5 bases, and 1 base had no gene match. The CDR3 extends over 13 amino acids. CDR3 residues: CASSRQGQETQYF. In DNA, the CDR3 is TGTGCCAGCAGCCGACAGGGCCAAGAGACCCAGTACTTC.

There are a few counts of this clone. V is TRBV2 and J is TRBJ1-6; D is unclear. This CDR3 has 12 residues. V gave up 3 bases and J gave up 13 bases, with 10 bases separating them. Germline CDR1 SNHLY, CDR2 FYNNEI. The CDR3 DNA reads as TGTGCCAGCAGTGAGGAGTTACCGCCCCTCCACTTT. This sequence encodes CASSEELPPLHF.

This rearrangement joins TRBV6-5 to TRBJ2-7, with 8 bases lining up with TRBD2. The CDR3 contains 16 residues. Looked up from germline, CDR1 is MNHEY and CDR2 is SVGAGI. V shed 0 bases, J shed 2 bases, and the junction held 6 bases outside the gene matches. CDR3 amino acids: CASSYSVAGGPYEQYF. DNA for the CDR3: TGTGCCAGCAGTTACTCGGTGGCGGGGGGACCCTACGAGCAGTACTTC.

The chain links TRBV21-1 to TRBJ2-7. TRBV21-1 has pseudogene status. CDR3 length: 13 residues. The CDR3 region has the DNA TGTGCCAGCAGCCACCCCACCTCCTACGAGCAGTACTTC. Amino acid sequence: CASSHPTSYEQYF.

The rearrangement uses TRBV19 and TRBJ2-1, with D possibly being TRBD1 (6 bases). V was cut by 4 bases and J by 9 bases, with 19 bases left in between. CDR1 is LNHDA, CDR2 SQIVND, per germline (reference sequence). This CDR3 is 15 amino acids long. The CDR3 nucleotides read TGTGCCAGTAGTAAGGGGGAGTGGATGCCCGGTGAGCAGTTCTTC. Its translation is CASSKGEWMPGEQFF.

The rearrangement uses TRBV3-1 (or the pseudogene TRBV3-2) and TRBJ1-3; 8 positions agree with TRBD1. J gave up 4 bases and V 5 bases, and 4 bases lay outside the gene matches. Germline-derived CDR1 and CDR2 are LGHDT and YNNKEL (reference sequence). This CDR3 has 14 residues. This chain's CDR3 is CASSKQGEGNTIYF. The CDR3, as DNA: TGTGCCAGCAGCAAACAGGGGGAAGGAAACACCATATATTTT.

V gene TRBV24-1 combines with J gene TRBJ2-1; D gene ambiguous. Between the trimmed V and J ends, which lost 3 bases and 9 bases, there was a span of 17 bases. Germline CDR1 reads KGHDR; CDR2 reads SFDVKD. The CDR3 contains 15 residues. In nucleotides, the CDR3 is TGTGCCACCAGTGATCCGGGCCGGGCAGATAGTGAGCAGTTCTTC. It codes for CATSDPGRADSEQFF.

This clone is a singleton in its sample. This chain links TRBV5-1 with TRBJ2-1; 8 nucleotides agree with TRBD2. The length of the CDR3 is 15 residues. With 1 base clipped from V and 5 bases from J, the junction kept 5 bases outside the gene matches. Germline V gene sequence: CDR1 SGHRS, CDR2 YFSETQ. CDR3 DNA: TGCGCCAGCAGCTTGATACTAGCGGAGAACAATGAGCAGTTCTTC. It is translated as CASSLILAENNEQFF.

The chain carries TRBV27 and TRBJ1-6; D might be TRBD1 (5 bases). Per germline, CDR1 MNHEY and CDR2 SMNVEV (reference sequence). Trimming pared 2 bases from V and 7 bases from J, leaving 12 bases between. The CDR3 is 15 residues long. The chain's CDR3 is CASSLDSAVNSPLHF. CDR3 DNA: TGTGCCAGCAGTTTAGACAGCGCCGTAAATTCACCCCTCCACTTT.

V and J are TRBV4-2 and TRBJ2-5; a possible D gene is TRBD2 (6 bases). CDR3 length: 15 amino acids. Trimming cost V 5 bases and J 1 base, with 14 bases left between them. Germline lookup yields CDR1 LGHNA and CDR2 YNFKEQ. This CDR3 is CASSSLRETQETQYF. CDR3 DNA sequence: TGTGCCAGCAGCTCTCTCCGGGAGACCCAAGAGACCCAGTACTTC.

In this sample, this clone turned up once. This chain uses TRBV10-3 with TRBJ1-1; D might be TRBD1 (5 bases). The CDR3 extends over 13 amino acids. V lost 0 bases and J lost 5, with 7 bases in between. From germline, CDR1 is ENHRY and CDR2 SYGVKD. CDR3 DNA: TGTGCCATCAGTGAGTCGAGGGGAACTGAAGCTTTCTTT. Its protein is CAISESRGTEAFF.

The rearrangement joins TRBV6-2 or TRBV6-3 to TRBJ1-5, with 11 bases fitting TRBD1. With V trimmed by 4 bases and J by 7 bases, 3 bases remained unmatched. From germline, CDR1 is MNHEY and CDR2 SVGEGT. The CDR3 sequence is 14 residues long. CDR3 protein: CASSWGQGDQPQHF. The DNA of the CDR3 is TGTGCCAGCAGTTGGGGACAGGGGGACCAGCCCCAGCATTTT.

With regard to this clone: The same CDR3 can be traced to other DNA sequences in this sample. The chain couples TRBV7-9 to TRBJ1-1; D may be TRBD1 (5 bases). The ends were cut back, 3 bases at V and 1 base at J, with 9 bases in the middle. This CDR3 has 14 residues. Germline-derived CDR1 and CDR2 are SEHNR and FQNEAQ (reference sequence). CDR3 in amino acids: CASSFLGPNTEAFF. The CDR3 coding sequence is TGTGCCAGCAGCTTTCTGGGACCGAACACTGAAGCTTTCTTT.

The chain couples TRBV9 to TRBJ2-7; the match to TRBD1 covers 8 bases. The CDR3 is 16 residues long. CDR1 SGDLS and CDR2 YYNGEE come from the germline V gene. With 0 bases clipped from V and 2 bases from J, the junction kept 7 bases outside the gene matches. The CDR3 DNA reads TGTGCCAGCAGCGTAGGTGACAGGGGCTTCGCCTACGAGCAGTACTTC. Protein: CASSVGDRGFAYEQYF.

This chain uses TRBV28 with TRBJ2-1; D tentatively reads TRBD1 or TRBD2 (6 bases each). Per the germline V gene, CDR1 is MDHEN and CDR2 is SYDVKM. The CDR3 contains 15 residues. Trimming pared 7 bases from V and 5 bases from J, leaving 18 bases between. The CDR3 protein is CASITRGGRDNEQFF. The CDR3 coding sequence is TGTGCCAGCATTACCAGGGGAGGCAGAGACAATGAGCAGTTCTTC.

V usage is TRBV24-1 and J usage is TRBJ2-3; D perhaps matches TRBD2 (5 bases). CDR3 length equals 14 residues. Looked up from germline, CDR1 is KGHDR and CDR2 is SFDVKD. Trimming took 7 bases from V and 0 from J, leaving 10 bases between them. The CDR3 spells CATRSGISTDTQYF. The CDR3 coding sequence is TGTGCCACCAGGTCGGGGATAAGCACAGATACGCAGTATTTT.

The V and J genes are TRBV7-2 and TRBJ2-7, with 11 bases matching TRBD1. Trimming at V came to 0 bases and at J to 0 bases, leaving 13 bases not matched to a gene. The CDR3 covers 20 residues. CDR1 is SGHTA and CDR2 is FQGNSA in the germline V gene. DNA of the CDR3: TGTGCCAGCAGCTTAGCTAAGTGGGGACAGGGGGTAATTGGCTCCTACGAGCAGTACTTC. The encoded protein is CASSLAKWGQGVIGSYEQYF.